The 9 T cell receptor beta chains listed next were all sequenced from one sample in a study of T cell clonality in common variable immunodeficiency. Their antigens remain unidentified. Clones were sequenced by immunoSEQ multiplex PCR, and TCRdb holds only the in-frame ones, with some missing. The sample is made up of approximately 35,000 clones, none counted only once. Study results and limitations: In common variable immunodeficiency, TCR beta chains reportedly carried fewer deletions and N-nucleotide insertions.

The material sequenced was peripheral blood mononuclear cells. These receptors all come from a human donor with common variable immunodeficiency.

This clone is medium-sized (0.01 to 0.1%). The sequence runs out 3 residues before the end of the CDR3; the remainder is reconstructed from the germline J gene. The chain combines TRBV9 with TRBJ2-2, with 7 bases aligning to TRBD1. Germline assignment: CDR1 SGDLS and CDR2 YYNGEE. CDR3 length: 14 residues. The V gene end was trimmed by 3 bases and the J gene end by 5 bases; junction bases not matched to a gene: 4. CDR3 DNA, as far as it was read: TGTGCCAGCAGCGGACAGGGAATGACCGGGGAG. Translated: CASSGQGMTGE. The CDR3 in full is CASSGQGMTGELFF.

On this clone itself: The read finishes 3 residues shy of the CDR3 end, and the germline J gene is used to complete it. The rearrangement links TRBV7-2 to TRBJ1-1, with D tentatively TRBD1 (6 bases). The CDR3 is 12 amino acids. In germline, CDR1 is SGHTA, CDR2 FQGNSA. This chain's CDR3 is CASSTGGREAFF. Partial CDR3 DNA: TGTGCCAGCAGCACGGGGGGCAGGGAA.

This clone was seen a handful of times. Read sequence stops 3 residues before the CDR3 end, and the germline J gene provides the missing end. The rearrangement uses TRBV7-9 and TRBJ1-4, with unresolved D. The germline CDR1 and CDR2 sequences are SEHNR and FQNEAQ (reference sequence). Trimming took off 2 bases at V and 8 bases at J, with 12 bases between the two ends. The CDR3 has 14 amino acids. Here the CDR3 reads CASSLWAEREKLFF. CDR3 DNA, as far as it was read: TGTGCCAGCAGCTTATGGGCAGAAAGGGAAAAA.

Concerning this clone: The observed sequence ends 3 residues before the CDR3 terminus, with the missing tail filled in from the germline J gene. The chain links TRBV11-3 to TRBJ2-5; D is perhaps TRBD2 (6 bases). The CDR3 has 15 residues. V lost 0 bases and J 5 bases, leaving 13 bases between the germline ends. Germline lookup yields CDR1 SGHNT and CDR2 YENEEA. The sequenced CDR3 bases are TGTGCCAGCAGCTTAGATCTGGGGGGAGCGGAGACC. Amino acids: CASSLDLGGAET. The full CDR3 protein is CASSLDLGGAETQYF. Full variable domain (missing parts from reference TRBV11-3 and TRBJ2-5): EAGVVQSPRYKIIEKKQPVAFWCNPISGHNTLYWYLQNLGQGPELLIRYENEEAVDDSQLPKDRFSAERLKGVDSTLKIQPAELGDSAVYLCASSLDLGGAETQYFGPGTRLLVL.

This clone has ten or more counts. The read terminates 3 residues ahead of where the CDR3 ends, so the germline J gene completes it. V is TRBV2 and J is TRBJ2-4; weak D call: TRBD2 (7 bases). Trimming left V 11 bases short and J 7 bases short, with 18 bases between. There are 13 residues in the CDR3. Looked up from germline, CDR1 is SNHLY and CDR2 is FYNNEI. The CDR3 bases that were read are TGTGCCTCCCAAGGGGGAGGGAGGAACATT. Amino acid sequence: CASQGGGRNI. The whole CDR3 region reads CASQGGGRNIQYF.

The DNA read from the CDR3 is TGTGCCAGCAGCGGACTAGGGACTAGCGGGACCGAG. Protein product: CASSGLGTSGTE. The whole CDR3 sequence reads CASSGLGTSGTEQYF. The V gene is TRBV7-9, the J gene TRBJ2-7, with 13 bases identical to TRBD2. The CDR3 is cut off 3 residues early in the read; its end comes from the germline J gene. CDR3 length equals 15 residues. Per the germline V gene, CDR1 is SEHNR and CDR2 is FQNEAQ (reference sequence). V shed 5 bases and J 6 bases; nucleotides not matched to a gene: 7.

With regard to this clone: The CDR3 end lies 3 residues beyond the end of the read and is filled in from the germline J gene. V usage is TRBV7-6 and J usage is TRBJ2-7; D is perhaps TRBD2 (5 bases). Germline-derived CDR1 and CDR2 are SGHVS and FNYEAQ. V lost 0 bases to trimming and J lost 6 bases, with 6 bases between them. CDR3 length: 12 amino acids. The part of the CDR3 DNA that was read is TGTGCCAGCAGCTTAGCCCTAGCCGAG. Translating gives CASSLALAE. The complete CDR3 reads CASSLALAEQYF.

This clone was counted ten times or more. Coverage ceases 3 residues before the CDR3 finishes, and the germline J gene fills in the end. The rearrangement uses TRBV28 and TRBJ2-2; TRBD2 matches at 9 bases. V trimming: 10 bases; J trimming: 5 bases; junction bases outside the gene matches: 11. Looked up from germline, CDR1 is MDHEN and CDR2 is SYDVKM. The CDR3 has 15 residues. The CDR3 DNA, read in part, is TGTGCCATCAGAAATAGCGGGAGTCGGACCGGGGAG. Protein product: CAIRNSGSRTGE. The CDR3 in its entirety is CAIRNSGSRTGELFF. The variable domain in full, completed from reference TRBV28 and TRBJ2-2, reads DVKVTQSSRYLVKRTGEKVFLECVQDMDHENMFWYRQDPGLGLRLIYFSYDVKMKEKGDIPEGYSVSREKKERFSLILESASTNQTSMYLCAIRNSGSRTGELFFGEGSRLTVL.

This clone occurred a few times. From the germline J gene comes the end of the CDR3, since the read stops 3 residues before it. The chain combines TRBV7-8 with TRBJ2-7, with D perhaps TRBD1 or TRBD2 (5 bases each). Per germline, CDR1 SGHVS and CDR2 FQNEAQ. This CDR3 spans 14 amino acids. V was trimmed by 1 base and J by 2 bases, leaving 9 bases between them. This CDR3 reads CASSLDQGAYEQYF. CDR3 DNA (partial): TGTGCCAGCAGCTTAGATCAGGGAGCCTACGAG.